The rows below give T cell receptor beta chains drawn from one sample of a study of blood T cell repertoires in COVID-19. TCRdb keeps only in-frame clones here, not all; method: immunoSEQ multiplex PCR. The data show a few hundred thousand clones, about four fifths seen once. The sequenced sample consisted of PBMCs or T cells enriched from blood (not recorded which). The receptors shown here come from a woman aged 40 to 49 with acute COVID-19. CDR3s include the opening cysteine and the closing phenylalanine or tryptophan. Each record gives: V gene, clone size, J gene, D gene, CDR3 DNA, CDR3 protein. D genes are given only for firm matches. Clone size is shown for a subset of rows, as once, few, many or a class of expanded clone.

TRBV11-3	.	TRBJ2-7	TRBD1	TGTGCCAGCAGCTTGGGACAGTCCTACGAGCAGTACTTC	CASSLGQSYEQYF
TRBV7-9	.	TRBJ1-2	TRBD1	TGTGCCAGCAGCCCGCGGGACAGGCCTTATGGCTACACCTTC	CASSPRDRPYGYTF
TRBV27	.	TRBJ2-5	.	TGTGCCATTCCCCCAACCCCCCAAGTTGAGGCAAGTGCCGAAGAAGAGACCCAGTACTTC	CAIPPTPQVEASAEEETQYF
TRBV6-6	.	TRBJ1-2	.	TGTGCGTGTGGGGGGATTCGATATGGCTACACCTTC	CACGGIRYGYTF
TRBV6-5	.	TRBJ1-5	.	TGTGCCGGGGGCAGGGGCAATCAGCCCCAGCATTTT	CAGGRGNQPQHF
TRBV7-9	.	TRBJ1-5	TRBD1	TGTGCCAGCAGCTTAGGGACAGGGGGTCCCAATCAGCCCCAGCATTTT	CASSLGTGGPNQPQHF
TRBV29-1	few	TRBJ1-2	.	TGCAGCGTTGAAACCGGGTTTGGCTATGGCTACACCTTC	CSVETGFGYGYTF
TRBV7-9	.	TRBJ2-2	TRBD1	TGTGCCAGCAGCACCTCCGGGACAGGGAGCACCGGGGAGCTGTTTTTT	CASSTSGTGSTGELFF
TRBV9	.	TRBJ1-2	.	TGTGCCAGCAGCGTAGATGGGCGCTATGGCTACACCTTC	CASSVDGRYGYTF
TRBV7-3	.	TRBJ2-1	.	TGTGCCAGCAGCTTAATGCCCGGGGGTGAGCAGTTCTTC	CASSLMPGGEQFF
TRBV13	.	TRBJ2-2	TRBD1	TGTGCCAGCAGCGGAAACAGGGGATCCGCCGGGGAGCTGTTTTTT	CASSGNRGSAGELFF
TRBV3-1/TRBV3-2	.	TRBJ2-5	.	TGTGCCAGCAGCCCATCCGGCAGGGGGGTTCGTGAGACCCAGTACTTC	CASSPSGRGVRETQYF
TRBV5-1	.	TRBJ1-2	.	TGCGCCAGCAGCTCGGCGGGGCTCGGGAGAGGCTACACCTTC	CASSSAGLGRGYTF
TRBV6-6	.	TRBJ2-5	TRBD2	TGTGCCAGCAGGCGACTAGCGGGAACTGTGGGGAGGGAGACCCAGTACTTC	CASRRLAGTVGRETQYF
TRBV5-1	few	TRBJ2-2	TRBD2	TGCGCCAGCAGCTTGGCCCGGGAGGTGACCGGGGAGCTGTTTTTT	CASSLAREVTGELFF
TRBV11-3	.	TRBJ2-1	.	TGTGCCAGCAGCTTACCAGGGAACAATGAGCAGTTCTTC	CASSLPGNNEQFF
TRBV4-3	.	TRBJ1-4	.	TGCGCCAGCAGGGGGGCGGGTAATGAAAAACTGTTTTTT	CASRGAGNEKLFF
TRBV30	.	TRBJ1-6	TRBD1	TGTGCCTGGAGAGCGGGACGGACAGGGATTTATAATTCACCCCTCCACTTT	CAWRAGRTGIYNSPLHF
TRBV5-8	.	TRBJ2-7	TRBD1	TGTGCCAGCAGCCGAAAGGGACAGAACTACGAGCAGTACTTC	CASSRKGQNYEQYF
TRBV6-5	.	TRBJ1-2	.	TGTGCCAGCAGTTACGGGCGTAGCGCTGGCTACACCTTC	CASSYGRSAGYTF
TRBV5-1	.	TRBJ2-1	.	TGCGCCAGCAGTGCCAGCGGAGACAATGAGCAGTTCTTC	CASSASGDNEQFF
TRBV24-1	.	TRBJ1-5	.	TGTGCCACCAGTGATTTTGACGGTTTCGGAGGTCAGCCCCAGCATTTT	CATSDFDGFGGQPQHF
TRBV30	.	TRBJ1-4	.	TGTGCCTGGCAGGGTGGAATGGGAAAACTGTTTTTT	CAWQGGMGKLFF